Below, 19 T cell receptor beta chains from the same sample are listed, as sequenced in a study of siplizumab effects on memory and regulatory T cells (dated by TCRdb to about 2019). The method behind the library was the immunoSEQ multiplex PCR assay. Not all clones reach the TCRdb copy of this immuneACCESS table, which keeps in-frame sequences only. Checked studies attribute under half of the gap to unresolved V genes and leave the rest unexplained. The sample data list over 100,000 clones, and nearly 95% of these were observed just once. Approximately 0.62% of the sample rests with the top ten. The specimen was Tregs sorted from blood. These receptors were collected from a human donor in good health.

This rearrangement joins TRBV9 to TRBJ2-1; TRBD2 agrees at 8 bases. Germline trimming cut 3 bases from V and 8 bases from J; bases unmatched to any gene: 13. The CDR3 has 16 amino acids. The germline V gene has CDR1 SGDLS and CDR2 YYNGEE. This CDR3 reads CASSAKPGLVFDEQFF. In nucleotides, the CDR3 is TGTGCCAGCAGCGCTAAACCGGGACTAGTATTTGATGAGCAGTTCTTC.

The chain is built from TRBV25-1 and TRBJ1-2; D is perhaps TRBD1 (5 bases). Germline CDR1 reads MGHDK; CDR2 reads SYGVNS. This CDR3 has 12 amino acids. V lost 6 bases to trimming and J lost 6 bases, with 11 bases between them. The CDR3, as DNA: TGTGCCAGCAGGGGACTTTGGGATGGCTACACCTTC. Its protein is CASRGLWDGYTF.

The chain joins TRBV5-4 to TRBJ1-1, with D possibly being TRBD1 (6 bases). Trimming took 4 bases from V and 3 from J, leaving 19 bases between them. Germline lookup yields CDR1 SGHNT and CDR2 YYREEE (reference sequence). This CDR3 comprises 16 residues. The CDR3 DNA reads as TGTGCCAGCAGCCGGGGAGGCGTAAGGGGGGACACTGAAGCTTTCTTT. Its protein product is CASSRGGVRGDTEAFF.

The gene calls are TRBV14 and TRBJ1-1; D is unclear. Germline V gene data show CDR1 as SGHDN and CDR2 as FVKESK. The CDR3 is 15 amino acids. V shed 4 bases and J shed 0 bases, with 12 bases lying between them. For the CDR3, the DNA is TGTGCCAGCAGCCGGACCGGGGTCCTGAACACTGAAGCTTTCTTT. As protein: CASSRTGVLNTEAFF.

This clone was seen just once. The CDR3 is CASNAGTGRFYEQYF. CDR3 nucleotides: TGTGCCAGTAACGCCGGGACAGGGAGATTCTACGAGCAGTACTTC. The chain has TRBV2 and TRBJ2-7; TRBD1 matches at 9 bases. The germline CDR1 and CDR2 sequences are SNHLY and FYNNEI. This CDR3 region has 15 residues. V gave up 9 bases and J gave up 3 bases; unmatched junction bases: 12.

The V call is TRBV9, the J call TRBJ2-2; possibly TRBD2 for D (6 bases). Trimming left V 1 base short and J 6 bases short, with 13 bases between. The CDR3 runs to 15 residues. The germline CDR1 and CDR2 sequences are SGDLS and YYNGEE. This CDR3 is CASSVSGSLSGELFF. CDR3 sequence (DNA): TGTGCCAGCAGCGTATCCGGGAGTTTGTCCGGGGAGCTGTTTTTT.

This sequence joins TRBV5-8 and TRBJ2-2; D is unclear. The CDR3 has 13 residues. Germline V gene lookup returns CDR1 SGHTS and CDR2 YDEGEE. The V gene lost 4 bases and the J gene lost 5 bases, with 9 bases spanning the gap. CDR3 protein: CASSPFWTGELFF. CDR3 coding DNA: TGTGCCAGCAGCCCTTTTTGGACCGGGGAGCTGTTTTTT.

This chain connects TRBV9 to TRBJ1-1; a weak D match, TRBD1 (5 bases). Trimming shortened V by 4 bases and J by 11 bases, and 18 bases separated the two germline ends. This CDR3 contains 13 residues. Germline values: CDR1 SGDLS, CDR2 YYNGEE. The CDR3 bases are TGTGCCAGCAGCCTAGGGCGTTACGGGGGGGCTTTCTTT. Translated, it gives CASSLGRYGGAFF.

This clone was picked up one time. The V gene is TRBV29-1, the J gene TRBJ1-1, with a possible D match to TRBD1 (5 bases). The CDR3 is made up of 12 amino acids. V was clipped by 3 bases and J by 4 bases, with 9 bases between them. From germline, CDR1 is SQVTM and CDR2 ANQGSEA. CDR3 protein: CSVEEGPTEAFF. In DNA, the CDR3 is TGCAGCGTTGAGGAGGGGCCCACTGAAGCTTTCTTT.

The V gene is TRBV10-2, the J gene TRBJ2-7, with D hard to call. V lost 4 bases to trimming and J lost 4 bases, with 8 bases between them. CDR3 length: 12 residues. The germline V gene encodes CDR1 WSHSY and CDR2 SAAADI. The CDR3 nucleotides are TGCGCCAGCAGTGTCAGCAGTTACGAGCAGTACTTC. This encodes CASSVSSYEQYF.

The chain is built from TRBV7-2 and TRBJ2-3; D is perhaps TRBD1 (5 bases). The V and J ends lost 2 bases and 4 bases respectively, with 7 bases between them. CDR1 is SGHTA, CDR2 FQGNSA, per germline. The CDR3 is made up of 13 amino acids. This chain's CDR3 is CASSLRGSDTQYF. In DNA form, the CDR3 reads TGTGCCAGCAGCTTAAGGGGTTCAGATACGCAGTATTTT.

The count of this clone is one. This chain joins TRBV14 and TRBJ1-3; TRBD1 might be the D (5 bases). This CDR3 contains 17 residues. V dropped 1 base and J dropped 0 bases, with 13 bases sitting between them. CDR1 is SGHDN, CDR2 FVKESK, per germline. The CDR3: CASSQVPGDSSGNTIYF. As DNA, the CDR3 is TGTGCCAGCAGCCAAGTCCCGGGGGACTCCTCTGGAAACACCATATATTTT.

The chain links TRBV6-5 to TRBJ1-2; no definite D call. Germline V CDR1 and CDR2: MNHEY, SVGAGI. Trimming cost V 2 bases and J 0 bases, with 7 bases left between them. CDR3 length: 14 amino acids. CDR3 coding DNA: TGTGCCAGCAGTTACAGAGCTGCTAACTATGGCTACACCTTC. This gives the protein CASSYRAANYGYTF.

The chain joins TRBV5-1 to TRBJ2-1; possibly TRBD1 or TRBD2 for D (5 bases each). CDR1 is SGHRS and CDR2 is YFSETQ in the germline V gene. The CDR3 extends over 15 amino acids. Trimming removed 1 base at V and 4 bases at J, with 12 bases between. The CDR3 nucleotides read TGCGCCAGCAGCTTGTCGGGGCTGTCTTACAATGAGCAGTTCTTC. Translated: CASSLSGLSYNEQFF. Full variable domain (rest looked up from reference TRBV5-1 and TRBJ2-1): KAGVTQTPRYLIKTRGQQVTLSCSPISGHRSVSWYQQTPGQGLQFLFEYFSETQRNKGNFPGRFSGRQFSNSRSEMNVSTLELGDSALYLCASSLSGLSYNEQFFGPGTRLTVL.

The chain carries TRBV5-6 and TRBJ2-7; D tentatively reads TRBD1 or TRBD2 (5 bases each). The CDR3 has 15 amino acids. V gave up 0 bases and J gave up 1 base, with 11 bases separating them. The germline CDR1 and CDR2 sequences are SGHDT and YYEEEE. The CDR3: CASSLGGKGSYEQYF. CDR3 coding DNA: TGTGCCAGCAGCTTGGGGGGGAAAGGATCCTACGAGCAGTACTTC.

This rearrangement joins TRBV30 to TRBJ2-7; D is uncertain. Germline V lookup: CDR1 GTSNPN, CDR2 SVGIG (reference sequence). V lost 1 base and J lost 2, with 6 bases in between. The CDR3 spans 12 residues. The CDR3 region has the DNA TGTGCCTGGAGTGGGAGTCCCTACGAGCAGTACTTC. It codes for CAWSGSPYEQYF.

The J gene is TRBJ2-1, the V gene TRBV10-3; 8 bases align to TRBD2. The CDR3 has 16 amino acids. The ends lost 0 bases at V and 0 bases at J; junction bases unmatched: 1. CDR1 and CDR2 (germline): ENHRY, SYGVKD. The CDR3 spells CAISESGGDSYNEQFF. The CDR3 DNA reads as TGTGCCATCAGTGAGTCCGGGGGGGACTCCTACAATGAGCAGTTCTTC.

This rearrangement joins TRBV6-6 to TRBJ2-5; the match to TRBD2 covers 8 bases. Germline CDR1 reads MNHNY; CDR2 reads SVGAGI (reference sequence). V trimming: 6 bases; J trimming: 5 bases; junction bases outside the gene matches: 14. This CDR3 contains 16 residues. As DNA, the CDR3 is TGTGCCAGCAGCCGGGGACTAGTTGGCCCAAGCGAGACCCAGTACTTC. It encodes CASSRGLVGPSETQYF.

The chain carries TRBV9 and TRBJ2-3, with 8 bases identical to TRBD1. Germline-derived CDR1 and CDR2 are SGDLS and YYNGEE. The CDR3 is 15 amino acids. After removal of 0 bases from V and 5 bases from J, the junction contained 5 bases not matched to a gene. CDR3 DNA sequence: TGTGCCAGCAGCGTAGCACAGGGGGGCGGAGATACGCAGTATTTT. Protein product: CASSVAQGGGDTQYF.